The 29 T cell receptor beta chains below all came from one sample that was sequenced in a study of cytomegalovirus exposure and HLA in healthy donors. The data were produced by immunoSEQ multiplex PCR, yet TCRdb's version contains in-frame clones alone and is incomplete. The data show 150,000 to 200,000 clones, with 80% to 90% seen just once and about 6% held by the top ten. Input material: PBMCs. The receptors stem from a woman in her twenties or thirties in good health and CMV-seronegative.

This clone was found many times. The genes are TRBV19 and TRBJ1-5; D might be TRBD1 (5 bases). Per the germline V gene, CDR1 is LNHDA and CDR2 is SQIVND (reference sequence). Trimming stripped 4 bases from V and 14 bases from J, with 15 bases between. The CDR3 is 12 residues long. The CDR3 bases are TGTGCCAGTAGTACAGGGACGGTCCCTGAGCATTTT. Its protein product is CASSTGTVPEHF. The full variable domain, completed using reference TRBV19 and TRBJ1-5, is DGGITQSPKYLFRKEGQNVTLSCEQNLNHDAMYWYRQDPGQGLRLIYYSQIVNDFQKGDIAEGYSVSREKKESFPLTVTSAQKNPTAFYLCASSTGTVPEHFGDGTRLSIL.

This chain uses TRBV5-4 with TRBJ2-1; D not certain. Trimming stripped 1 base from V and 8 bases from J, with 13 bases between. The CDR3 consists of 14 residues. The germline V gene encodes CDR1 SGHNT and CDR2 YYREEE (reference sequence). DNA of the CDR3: TGTGCCAGCAGCTTGTTGATAGCTGGAGATGAGCAGTTCTTC. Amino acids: CASSLLIAGDEQFF.

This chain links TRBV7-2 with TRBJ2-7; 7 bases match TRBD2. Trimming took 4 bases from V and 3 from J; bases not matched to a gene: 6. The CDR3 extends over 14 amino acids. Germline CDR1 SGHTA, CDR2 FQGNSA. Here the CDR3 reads CASSYLREHYEQYF. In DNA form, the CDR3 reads TGTGCCAGCAGCTATTTGCGGGAGCACTACGAGCAGTACTTC. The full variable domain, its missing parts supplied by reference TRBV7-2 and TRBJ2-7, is GAGVSQSPSNKVTEKGKDVELRCDPISGHTALYWYRQSLGQGLEFLIYFQGNSAPDKSGLPSDRFSAERTGGSVSTLTIQRTQQEDSAVYLCASSYLREHYEQYFGPGTRLTVT.

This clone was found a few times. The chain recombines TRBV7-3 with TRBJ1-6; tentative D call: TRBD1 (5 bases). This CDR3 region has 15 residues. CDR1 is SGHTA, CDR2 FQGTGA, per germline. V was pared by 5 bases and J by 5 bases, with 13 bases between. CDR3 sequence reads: CASSQTDGDNSPLHF. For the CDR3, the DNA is TGTGCCAGCAGCCAGACAGACGGTGATAATTCACCCCTCCACTTT.

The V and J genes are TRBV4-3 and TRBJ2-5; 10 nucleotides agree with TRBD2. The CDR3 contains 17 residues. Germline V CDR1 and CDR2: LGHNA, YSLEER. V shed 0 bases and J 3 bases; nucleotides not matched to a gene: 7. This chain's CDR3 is CASSQDVGLAGEETQYF. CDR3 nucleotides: TGCGCCAGCAGCCAAGATGTAGGGCTAGCGGGAGAAGAGACCCAGTACTTC.

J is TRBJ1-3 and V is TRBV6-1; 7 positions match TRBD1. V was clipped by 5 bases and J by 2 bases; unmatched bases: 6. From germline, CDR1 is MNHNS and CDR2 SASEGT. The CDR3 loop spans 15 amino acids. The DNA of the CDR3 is TGTGCCAGCAGTCCACAGGGGCTAGCTGGAAACACCATATATTTT. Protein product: CASSPQGLAGNTIYF.

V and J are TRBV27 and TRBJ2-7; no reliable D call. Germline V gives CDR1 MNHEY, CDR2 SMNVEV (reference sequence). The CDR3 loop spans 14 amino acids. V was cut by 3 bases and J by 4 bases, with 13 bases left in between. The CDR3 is CASSLVYQSYEQYF. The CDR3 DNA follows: TGTGCCAGCAGTTTGGTTTACCAATCATACGAGCAGTACTTC.

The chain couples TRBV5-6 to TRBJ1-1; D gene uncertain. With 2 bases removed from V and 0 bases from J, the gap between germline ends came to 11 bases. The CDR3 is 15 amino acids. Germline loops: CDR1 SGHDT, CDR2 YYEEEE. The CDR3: CASSFRRTMNTEAFF. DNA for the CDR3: TGTGCCAGCAGCTTCCGTCGTACCATGAACACTGAAGCTTTCTTT. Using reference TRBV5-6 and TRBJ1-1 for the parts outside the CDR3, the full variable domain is DAGVTQSPTHLIKTRGQQVTLRCSPKSGHDTVSWYQQALGQGPQFIFQYYEEEERQRGNFPDRFSGHQFPNYSSELNVNALLLGDSALYLCASSFRRTMNTEAFFGQGTRLTVV.

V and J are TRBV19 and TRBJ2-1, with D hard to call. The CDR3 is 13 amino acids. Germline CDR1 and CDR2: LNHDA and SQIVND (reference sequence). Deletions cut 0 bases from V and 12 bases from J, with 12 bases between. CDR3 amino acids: CASSIDQFKAQFF. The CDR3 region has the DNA TGTGCCAGTAGTATAGATCAGTTTAAGGCGCAGTTCTTC.

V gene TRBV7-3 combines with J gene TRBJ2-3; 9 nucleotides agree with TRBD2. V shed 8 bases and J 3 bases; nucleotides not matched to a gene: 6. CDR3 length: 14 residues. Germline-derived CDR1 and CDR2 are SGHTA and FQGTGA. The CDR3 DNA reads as TGTGCCAGCTCGCCTAGCGGGGCGACAGATACGCAGTATTTT. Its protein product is CASSPSGATDTQYF.

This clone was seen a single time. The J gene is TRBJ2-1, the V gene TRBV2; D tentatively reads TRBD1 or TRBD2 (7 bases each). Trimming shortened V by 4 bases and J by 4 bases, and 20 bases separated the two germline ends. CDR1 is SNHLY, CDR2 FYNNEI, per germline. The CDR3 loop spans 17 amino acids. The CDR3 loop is CASSAPGGGGGYNEQFF. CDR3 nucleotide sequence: TGTGCCAGCAGTGCCCCAGGGGGGGGAGGGGGATACAATGAGCAGTTCTTC. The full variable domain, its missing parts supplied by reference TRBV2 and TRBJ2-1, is EPEVTQTPSHQVTQMGQEVILRCVPISNHLYFYWYRQILGQKVEFLVSFYNNEISEKSEIFDDQFSVERPDGSNFTLKIRSTKLEDSAMYFCASSAPGGGGGYNEQFFGPGTRLTVL.

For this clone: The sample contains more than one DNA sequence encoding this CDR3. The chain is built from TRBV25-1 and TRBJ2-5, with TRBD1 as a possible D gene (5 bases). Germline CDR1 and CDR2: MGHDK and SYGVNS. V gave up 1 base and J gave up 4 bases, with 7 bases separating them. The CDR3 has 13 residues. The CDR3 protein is CASSELGVETQYF. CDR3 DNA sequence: TGTGCCAGCAGTGAATTAGGGGTAGAGACCCAGTACTTC.

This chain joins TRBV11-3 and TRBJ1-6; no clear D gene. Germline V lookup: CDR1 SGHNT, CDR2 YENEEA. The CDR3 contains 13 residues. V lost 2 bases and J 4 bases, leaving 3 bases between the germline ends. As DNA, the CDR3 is TGTGCCAGCAGCTTACAGTATAATTCACCCCTCCACTTT. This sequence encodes CASSLQYNSPLHF.

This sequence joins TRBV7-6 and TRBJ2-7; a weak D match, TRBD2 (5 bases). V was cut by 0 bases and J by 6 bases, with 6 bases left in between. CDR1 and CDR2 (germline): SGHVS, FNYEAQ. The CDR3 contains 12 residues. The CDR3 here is CASSLARGEQYF. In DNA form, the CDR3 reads TGTGCCAGCAGCTTAGCACGGGGCGAGCAGTACTTC. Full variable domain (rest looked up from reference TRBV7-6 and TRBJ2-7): GAGVSQSPRYKVTKRGQDVALRCDPISGHVSLYWYRQALGQGPEFLTYFNYEAQQDKSGLPNDRFSAERPEGSISTLTIQRTEQRDSAMYRCASSLARGEQYFGPGTRLTVT.

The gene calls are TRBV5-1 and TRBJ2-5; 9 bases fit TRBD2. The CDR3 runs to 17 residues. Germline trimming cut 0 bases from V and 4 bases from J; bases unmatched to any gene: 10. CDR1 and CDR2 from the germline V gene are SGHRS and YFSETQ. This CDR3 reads CASSLAEGGGARETQYF. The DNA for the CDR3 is TGCGCCAGCAGCTTGGCCGAGGGCGGGGGGGCCAGAGAGACCCAGTACTTC.

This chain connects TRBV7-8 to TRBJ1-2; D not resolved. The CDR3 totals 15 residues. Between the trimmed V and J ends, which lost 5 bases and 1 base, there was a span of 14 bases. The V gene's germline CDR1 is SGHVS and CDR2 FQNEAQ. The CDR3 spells CASSQQTGINYGYTF. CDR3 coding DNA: TGTGCCAGCAGCCAACAAACCGGGATTAACTATGGCTACACCTTC. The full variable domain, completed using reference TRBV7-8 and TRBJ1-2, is GAGVSQSPRYKVAKRGQDVALRCDPISGHVSLFWYQQALGQGPEFLTYFQNEAQLDKSGLPSDRFFAERPEGSVSTLKIQRTQQEDSAVYLCASSQQTGINYGYTFGSGTRLTVV.

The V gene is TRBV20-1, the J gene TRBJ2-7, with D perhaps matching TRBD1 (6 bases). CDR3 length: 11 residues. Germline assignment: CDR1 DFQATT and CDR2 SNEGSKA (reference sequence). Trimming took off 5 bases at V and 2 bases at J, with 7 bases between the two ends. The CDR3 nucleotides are TGCAGTGCTGGGGGCCCCTACGAGCAGTACTTC. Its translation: CSAGGPYEQYF.

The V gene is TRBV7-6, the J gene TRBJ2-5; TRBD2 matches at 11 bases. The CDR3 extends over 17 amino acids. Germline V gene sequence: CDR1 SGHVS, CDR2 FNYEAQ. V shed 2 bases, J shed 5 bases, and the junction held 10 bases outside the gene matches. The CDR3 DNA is TGTGCCAGCAGCTTACGGCTAGCGGGGGGCTGGGGGGAGACCCAGTACTTC. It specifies CASSLRLAGGWGETQYF. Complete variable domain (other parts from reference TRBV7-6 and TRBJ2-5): GAGVSQSPRYKVTKRGQDVALRCDPISGHVSLYWYRQALGQGPEFLTYFNYEAQQDKSGLPNDRFSAERPEGSISTLTIQRTEQRDSAMYRCASSLRLAGGWGETQYFGPGTRLLVL.

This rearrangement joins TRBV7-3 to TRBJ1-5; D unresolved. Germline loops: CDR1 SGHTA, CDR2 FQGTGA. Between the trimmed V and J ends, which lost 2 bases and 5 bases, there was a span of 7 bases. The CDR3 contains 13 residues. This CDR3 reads CASSLGSDQPQHF. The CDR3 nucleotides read TGTGCCAGCAGCTTAGGGTCTGATCAGCCCCAGCATTTT.

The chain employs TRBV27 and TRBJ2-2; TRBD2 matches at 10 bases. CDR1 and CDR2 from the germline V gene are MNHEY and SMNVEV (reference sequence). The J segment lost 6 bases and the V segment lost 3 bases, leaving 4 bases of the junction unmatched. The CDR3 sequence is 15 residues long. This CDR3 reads CASSLASGSSGELFF. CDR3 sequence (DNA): TGTGCCAGCAGTTTGGCTAGCGGGAGCTCCGGGGAGCTGTTTTTT.

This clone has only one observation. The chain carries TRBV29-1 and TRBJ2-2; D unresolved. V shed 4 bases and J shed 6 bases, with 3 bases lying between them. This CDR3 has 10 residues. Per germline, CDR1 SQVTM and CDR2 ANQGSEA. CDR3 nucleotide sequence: TGCAGCGTTGGTGCCGGGGAGCTGTTTTTT. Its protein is CSVGAGELFF.

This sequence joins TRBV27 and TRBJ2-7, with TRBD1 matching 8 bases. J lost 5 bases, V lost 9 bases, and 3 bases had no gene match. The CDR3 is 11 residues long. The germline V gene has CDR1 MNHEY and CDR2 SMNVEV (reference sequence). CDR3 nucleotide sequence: TGTGCCAGTCGACAGGGGCACGAGCAGTACTTC. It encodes CASRQGHEQYF.

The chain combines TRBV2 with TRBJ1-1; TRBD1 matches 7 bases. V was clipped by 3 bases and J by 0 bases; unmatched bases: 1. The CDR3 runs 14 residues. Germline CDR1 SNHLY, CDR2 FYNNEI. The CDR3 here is CASSEGQMNTEAFF. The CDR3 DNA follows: TGTGCCAGCAGTGAGGGACAGATGAACACTGAAGCTTTCTTT. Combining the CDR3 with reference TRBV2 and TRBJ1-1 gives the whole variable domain EPEVTQTPSHQVTQMGQEVILRCVPISNHLYFYWYRQILGQKVEFLVSFYNNEISEKSEIFDDQFSVERPDGSNFTLKIRSTKLEDSAMYFCASSEGQMNTEAFFGQGTRLTVV.

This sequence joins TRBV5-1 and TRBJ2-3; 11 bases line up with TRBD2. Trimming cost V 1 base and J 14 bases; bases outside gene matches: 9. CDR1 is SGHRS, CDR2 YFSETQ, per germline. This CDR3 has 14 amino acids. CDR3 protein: CASSLPSGLADLYF. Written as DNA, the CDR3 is TGCGCCAGCAGCTTGCCGTCGGGACTAGCGGATCTGTATTTT.

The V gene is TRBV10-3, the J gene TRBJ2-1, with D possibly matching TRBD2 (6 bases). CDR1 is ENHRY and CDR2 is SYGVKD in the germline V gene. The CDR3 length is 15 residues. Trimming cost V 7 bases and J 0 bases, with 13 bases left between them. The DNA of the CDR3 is TGTGCCATCACCCAAGGGACTTCCTCCTACAATGAGCAGTTCTTC. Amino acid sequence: CAITQGTSSYNEQFF.

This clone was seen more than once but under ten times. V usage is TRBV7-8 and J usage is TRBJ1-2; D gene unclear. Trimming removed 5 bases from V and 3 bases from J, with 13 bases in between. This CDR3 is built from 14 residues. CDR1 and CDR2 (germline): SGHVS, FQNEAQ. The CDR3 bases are TGTGCCAGCAGCCTGGAGGGTATAGACTATGGCTACACCTTC. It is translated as CASSLEGIDYGYTF.

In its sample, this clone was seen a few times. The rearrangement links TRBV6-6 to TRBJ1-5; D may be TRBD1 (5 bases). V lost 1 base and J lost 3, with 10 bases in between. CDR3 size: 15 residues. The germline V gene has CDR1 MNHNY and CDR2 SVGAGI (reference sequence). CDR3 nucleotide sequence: TGTGCCAGCAGTTACTTCGGGGCATACAATCAGCCCCAGCATTTT. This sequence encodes CASSYFGAYNQPQHF.

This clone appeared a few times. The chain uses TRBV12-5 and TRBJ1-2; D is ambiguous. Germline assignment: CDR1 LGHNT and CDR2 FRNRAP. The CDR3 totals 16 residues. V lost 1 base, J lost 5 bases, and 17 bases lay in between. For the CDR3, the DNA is TGTGCTAGTGGTTTGGACAACCAGGTATGGGCGTATGGCTACACCTTC. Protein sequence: CASGLDNQVWAYGYTF.

CDR3 amino acids: CAWSVPKEANYGYTF. Here the CDR3 DNA reads TGTGCCTGGAGTGTACCTAAGGAAGCTAACTATGGCTACACCTTC. The chain has TRBV30 and TRBJ1-2, with D unclear. Trimming shortened V by 0 bases and J by 0 bases, and 11 bases separated the two germline ends. CDR1 GTSNPN and CDR2 SVGIG come from the germline V gene (reference sequence). The CDR3 contains 15 residues.